The 5 T cell receptor beta chains given below trace back to one sample, sequenced in a study of tumor-infiltrating lymphocytes in primary liver carcinoma listed by TCRdb under 2017. Sequenced on an Illumina HiSeq 2500. TCRbeta-specific cDNA was reverse-transcribed from approximately 0.5 ug total RNA using a constant-region primer and ProtoScript II reverse transcriptase. Three nested multiplex PCR rounds, following a slightly modified ARM-PCR procedure, were used to build the TCRbeta libraries. Each of the first two PCR rounds ran for about 11 cycles using multiplex TRBV1-TRBV30 forward primers together with a Cbeta reverse primer. TCRdb took the public reads, trimmed them with fastp at Q25, ran MiXCR for clone calling and kept in-frame beta chains. Identical CDR3 protein sequences are pooled into one entry, listed with their most common genes and DNA. Recorded for this sample are tens of thousands of distinct CDR3 sequences; about 71% of them occurred a single time. The ten largest make up approximately 37% of the sample.

Without any cell sorting, total RNA and DNA were extracted together from roughly 21-30 mg of bulk tissue using the AllPrep DNA/RNA mini kit. Sequencing was done on a sample of liver tumor tissue from sampling region 4. The cell subset or site label here, explained by the study, means: tumor region T4, right-lateral pole. These receptors came from a man aged 40-49 years with primary liver carcinoma and hepatitis B virus infection.

For this clonotype: An end of the junction differs from the germline gene, which may be a read error. The V gene is TRBV28, the J gene TRBJ1-3, with 8 bases that match TRBD1. CDR3 length: 16 amino acids. Germline V CDR1 and CDR2: MDHEN, SYDVKM. The CDR3, as DNA: TGCGCCAGCAGTTCTGGACAGGGCGCCTATGGAAACACCATATATTTT. Protein sequence: CASSSGQGAYGNTIYF.

This clonotype was detected only a few times. A read error may explain this, as a much larger clone is one base away. The genes are TRBV5-4 and TRBJ2-1; perhaps TRBD1 as D (7 bases). This CDR3 comprises 13 residues. In germline, CDR1 is SGHNT, CDR2 YYREEE (reference sequence). Trimming took 3 bases from V and 9 from J, leaving 13 bases between them. Here the CDR3 reads CASSWQGGGEQFF. CDR3 sequence (DNA): TGTGCCAGCAGCTGGCAGGGGGGAGGTGAGCAGTTCTTC.

About this clonotype itself: The junction and the germline gene differ at one end; a read error may be behind it. This chain uses TRBV28 with TRBJ1-6; D may be TRBD1 (6 bases). The germline V gene encodes CDR1 MDHEN and CDR2 SYDVKM. This CDR3 has 15 residues. This chain's CDR3 is CASSTGPSYSSPLHF. For the CDR3, the DNA is TGTGCCAGCAGTACAGGGCCCTCCTATAGTTCACCCCTCCACTTC. The complete variable domain, with remaining parts taken from reference TRBV28 and TRBJ1-6, reads DVKVTQSSRYLVKRTGEKVFLECVQDMDHENMFWYRQDPGLGLRLIYFSYDVKMKEKGDIPEGYSVSREKKERFSLILESASTNQTSMYLCASSTGPSYSSPLHFGNGTRLTVT.

In its sample, this clonotype was seen many times. The V and J genes are TRBV15 and TRBJ1-1; perhaps TRBD1 as D (6 bases). The CDR3 length is 13 residues. V was trimmed by 8 bases and J by 6 bases, leaving 16 bases between them. Germline CDR1 and CDR2: LNHNV and YYDKDF (reference sequence). This chain's CDR3 is CATSKGVYAEAFF. DNA of the CDR3: TGTGCCACCTCCAAGGGGGTTTATGCTGAAGCTTTCTTT. Full variable domain (outside the CDR3, taken from reference TRBV15 and TRBJ1-1): DAMVIQNPRYQVTQFGKPVTLSCSQTLNHNVMYWYQQKSSQAPKLLFHYYDKDFNNEADTPDNFQSRRPNTSFCFLDIRSPGLGDTAMYLCATSKGVYAEAFFGQGTRLTVV.

Notes on this clonotype: One junction end disagrees with the germline gene, perhaps due to a read error. The gene calls are TRBV29-1 and TRBJ1-2; D not resolved. CDR1 and CDR2 (germline): SQVTM, ANQGSEA. The CDR3 extends over 11 amino acids. DNA for the CDR3: TGCAACGTTGAGAGAGGATATGGCTACATCTTC. Translation: CNVERGYGYIF.